A single sample gave rise to the 28 T cell receptor beta chains below, sequenced in a study of CD8+ T cells in alopecia areata. Extracted RNA was reverse transcribed, and the resulting cDNA served as sequencing template. Generated by immunoSEQ multiplex PCR, the TCRdb table keeps only in-frame clones and is missing some. The sample holds around 190,000 clones, 56% seen once. The sample comprised CD8+ T cells sorted from blood. The receptor source for this set is a human donor in good health.

The J gene is TRBJ1-1, the V gene TRBV27; no definite D call. This CDR3 region has 15 residues. Trimming took off 3 bases at V and 5 bases at J, with 16 bases between the two ends. From germline, CDR1 is MNHEY and CDR2 SMNVEV (reference sequence). CDR3 nucleotides: TGTGCCAGCAGTTTTTCTCCGAGTGGGAAGACTGAAGCTTTCTTT. Translating it yields CASSFSPSGKTEAFF.

This clone has more than one count but fewer than ten. This chain joins TRBV7-9 and TRBJ2-1; D not certain. Trimming shortened V by 4 bases and J by 3 bases, and 16 bases separated the two germline ends. CDR1 is SEHNR and CDR2 is FQNEAQ in the germline V gene (reference sequence). This CDR3 region has 16 residues. The CDR3 loop reads CASSSQDWSGYNEQFF. The CDR3 nucleotides read TGTGCCAGCAGCTCCCAAGATTGGAGTGGCTACAATGAGCAGTTCTTC.

V usage is TRBV29-1 and J usage is TRBJ1-2; D ambiguous. With 3 bases removed from V and 5 bases from J, the gap between germline ends came to 16 bases. This CDR3 has 14 residues. In germline, CDR1 is SQVTM, CDR2 ANQGSEA. CDR3 sequence (DNA): TGCAGCGTTGACCCCATAAGAGACCTTTATGGCTACACCTTC. Residues: CSVDPIRDLYGYTF.

The chain is built from TRBV27 and TRBJ2-1; 9 nucleotides align to TRBD2. V shed 6 bases, J shed 7 bases, and the junction held 10 bases outside the gene matches. The CDR3 runs 15 residues. Germline V gene lookup returns CDR1 MNHEY and CDR2 SMNVEV (reference sequence). The CDR3 region has the DNA TGTGCCAGCAGCCTGACCGCGGGGGGGCCGAATGAGCAGTTCTTC. Translating gives CASSLTAGGPNEQFF.

The V and J genes are TRBV30 and TRBJ2-2; D remains ambiguous. The CDR3 contains 13 residues. Trimming took off 2 bases at V and 4 bases at J, with 8 bases between the two ends. CDR1 GTSNPN and CDR2 SVGIG come from the germline V gene (reference sequence). The CDR3 DNA is TGTGCCTGGAGTTGGGCGAGCACCGGGGAGCTGTTTTTT. Its translation is CAWSWASTGELFF.

This clone occurred a few times. This chain joins TRBV29-1 and TRBJ2-3; D ambiguous. This CDR3 region has 12 residues. Trimming pared 7 bases from V and 1 base from J, leaving 9 bases between. In germline, CDR1 is SQVTM, CDR2 ANQGSEA. This chain's CDR3 is CSGRAGTDTQYF. CDR3 nucleotides: TGCAGCGGACGCGCCGGCACAGATACGCAGTATTTT.

This sequence joins TRBV18 and TRBJ2-5; possible D gene TRBD2, 5 bases. Germline values: CDR1 KGHSH, CDR2 LQKENI. Trimming removed 2 bases at V and 2 bases at J, with 6 bases between. CDR3 length: 13 residues. As DNA, the CDR3 is TGTGCCAGCTCACCAGACTATCAAGAGACCCAGTACTTC. Encoded protein: CASSPDYQETQYF. Filled out from reference TRBV18 and TRBJ2-5, the complete variable domain reads NAGVMQNPRHLVRRRGQEARLRCSPMKGHSHVYWYRQLPEEGLKFMVYLQKENIIDESGMPKERFSAEFPKEGPSILRIQQVVRGDSAAYFCASSPDYQETQYFGPGTRLLVL.

The J gene is TRBJ1-2, the V gene TRBV29-1; D possibly corresponds to TRBD1 (5 bases). The CDR3 is made up of 15 amino acids. Germline V gives CDR1 SQVTM, CDR2 ANQGSEA. Trimming shortened V by 1 base and J by 2 bases, and 14 bases separated the two germline ends. Written as DNA, the CDR3 is TGCAGCGTTGAAGCGACAGCTGATTCAAACTATGGCTACACCTTC. It yields the protein CSVEATADSNYGYTF.

V is TRBV7-9 and J is TRBJ2-5, with a possible D match to TRBD2 (5 bases). The CDR3 runs to 14 residues. Germline V gene sequence: CDR1 SEHNR, CDR2 FQNEAQ (reference sequence). V lost 0 bases and J lost 4, with 9 bases in between. CDR3 residues: CASSLARGRETQYF. For the CDR3, the DNA is TGTGCCAGCAGCTTAGCGAGAGGGCGAGAGACCCAGTACTTC.

This chain connects TRBV29-1 to TRBJ1-1, with D tentatively TRBD1 (6 bases). This CDR3 has 13 amino acids. Trimming pared 7 bases from V and 2 bases from J, leaving 14 bases between. Germline CDR1 reads SQVTM; CDR2 reads ANQGSEA. This chain's CDR3 is CSATGMANTEAFF. CDR3 bases: TGCAGCGCTACAGGGATGGCAAACACTGAAGCTTTCTTT.

This clone appeared a single time. The chain joins TRBV5-6 to TRBJ1-1; TRBD1 aligns across 7 bases. Germline V lookup: CDR1 SGHDT, CDR2 YYEEEE. After removal of 1 base from V and 6 bases from J, the junction contained 6 bases not matched to a gene. The CDR3 totals 14 residues. The CDR3 sequence: CASSLWARGAEAFF. CDR3 DNA sequence: TGTGCCAGCAGCTTGTGGGCCAGGGGGGCTGAAGCTTTCTTT.

The rearrangement uses TRBV19 and TRBJ2-3; D is possibly TRBD2 (6 bases). The CDR3 loop spans 14 amino acids. Looked up from germline, CDR1 is LNHDA and CDR2 is SQIVND (reference sequence). The V end was cut by 5 bases, the J end by 1 base, with 10 bases between. CDR3 bases: TGTGCCAGTAGTCCGGGACTTGGCACAGATACGCAGTATTTT. Protein product: CASSPGLGTDTQYF.

J is TRBJ2-7 and V is TRBV7-9; TRBD1 matches 8 bases. Germline V gene lookup returns CDR1 SEHNR and CDR2 FQNEAQ (reference sequence). V lost 4 bases and J lost 5; bases outside the gene matches: 7. This CDR3 region has 14 residues. For the CDR3, the DNA is TGTGCCAGCAGCTCTCGGACAGGGAAGGACGAGCAGTACTTC. The encoded protein is CASSSRTGKDEQYF. Full variable domain (rest looked up from reference TRBV7-9 and TRBJ2-7): DTGVSQNPRHKITKRGQNVTFRCDPISEHNRLYWYRQTLGQGPEFLTYFQNEAQLEKSRLLSDRFSAERPKGSFSTLEIQRTEQGDSAMYLCASSSRTGKDEQYFGPGTRLTVT.

The chain has TRBV2 and TRBJ2-1; tentatively, D is TRBD2 (5 bases). This CDR3 has 13 amino acids. Trimming shortened V by 4 bases and J by 4 bases, and 8 bases separated the two germline ends. Germline V CDR1 and CDR2: SNHLY, FYNNEI. CDR3 bases: TGTGCCAGCAGTGTGTGGGAGTACAATGAGCAGTTCTTC. This codes for CASSVWEYNEQFF.

This clone was picked up a small number of times. The chain uses TRBV19 and TRBJ1-5, with D maybe TRBD1 (5 bases). The germline V gene encodes CDR1 LNHDA and CDR2 SQIVND (reference sequence). V was pared by 3 bases and J by 8 bases, with 17 bases between. The CDR3 is 15 amino acids. CDR3 nucleotides: TGTGCCAGTAGTATTATGGACACCGCGGGGAAGCCCCAGCATTTT. Encoded protein: CASSIMDTAGKPQHF.

This chain uses TRBV25-1 with TRBJ2-3, with D hard to call. V lost 2 bases, J lost 5 bases, and 11 bases lay in between. There are 14 residues in the CDR3. CDR1 and CDR2 from the germline V gene are MGHDK and SYGVNS. The CDR3 protein is CASSEEAARDTQYF. The DNA for the CDR3 is TGTGCCAGCAGTGAAGAGGCGGCCCGAGATACGCAGTATTTT.

This clone occurred a few times. The chain employs TRBV6-6 and TRBJ1-2; D might be TRBD1 (5 bases). The germline V gene has CDR1 MNHNY and CDR2 SVGAGI (reference sequence). V lost 2 bases, J lost 6 bases, and 16 bases lay in between. This CDR3 contains 15 residues. The CDR3: CASSYTGTGQNGYTF. The CDR3 bases are TGTGCCAGCAGTTACACCGGGACCGGCCAGAATGGCTACACCTTC.

The genes are TRBV7-6 and TRBJ2-5, with 7 nucleotides matching TRBD2. CDR1 and CDR2 from the germline V gene are SGHVS and FNYEAQ. The CDR3 loop spans 15 amino acids. V trimming: 5 bases; J trimming: 1 base; junction bases outside the gene matches: 7. The CDR3 here is CASSPLARLQETQYF. The DNA of the CDR3 is TGTGCCAGCAGCCCACTAGCGCGACTCCAAGAGACCCAGTACTTC.

In this sample, this clone turned up a few times. The chain uses TRBV18 and TRBJ1-2; D is perhaps TRBD1 (5 bases). V gave up 5 bases and J gave up 4 bases, with 8 bases separating them. The length of the CDR3 is 12 residues. Germline CDR1 is KGHSH and CDR2 is LQKENI. CDR3 nucleotide sequence: TGTGCCAGCTCAGATGGGGCCTATGGCTACACCTTC. This translates into CASSDGAYGYTF.

The V gene is TRBV5-4, the J gene TRBJ2-7, with 7 bases identical to TRBD2. CDR1 is SGHNT and CDR2 is YYREEE in the germline V gene (reference sequence). The CDR3 sequence is 12 residues long. V trimming: 10 bases; J trimming: 1 base; junction bases outside the gene matches: 5. CDR3 protein: CAVRRGSYEQYF. The CDR3 DNA follows: TGTGCCGTCAGGCGGGGGTCCTACGAGCAGTACTTC.

The V gene is TRBV4-1, the J gene TRBJ2-1, with 8 bases lining up with TRBD2. Trimming at V came to 4 bases and at J to 4 bases, leaving 3 bases not matched to a gene. This CDR3 comprises 14 residues. Germline V CDR1 and CDR2: MGHRA, YSYEKL. The CDR3 reads CASSPGLVYNEQFF. DNA of the CDR3: TGCGCCAGCAGCCCGGGACTAGTGTACAATGAGCAGTTCTTC.

This chain links TRBV7-2 with TRBJ2-7; 7 bases agree with TRBD1. Trimming at V came to 2 bases and at J to 2 bases, leaving 3 bases not matched to a gene. Germline lookup yields CDR1 SGHTA and CDR2 FQGNSA. The CDR3 contains 14 residues. The DNA for the CDR3 is TGTGCCAGCAGCTTACGACAGGGTACCTACGAGCAGTACTTC. It encodes CASSLRQGTYEQYF.

A few counts support this clone. The chain uses TRBV5-1 and TRBJ2-7, with TRBD2 as a possible D gene (6 bases). This CDR3 contains 16 residues. Trimming stripped 0 bases from V and 4 bases from J, with 17 bases between. Germline loops: CDR1 SGHRS, CDR2 YFSETQ. CDR3 in DNA: TGCGCCAGCAGCTTGGCCGTGGAGGGGCCCATTTACGAGCAGTACTTC. This translates into CASSLAVEGPIYEQYF.

This clone is a singleton in its sample. The chain recombines TRBV6-1 with TRBJ2-3, with D perhaps matching TRBD2 (6 bases). The V gene's germline CDR1 is MNHNS and CDR2 SASEGT. Trimming stripped 2 bases from V and 6 bases from J, with 9 bases between. The CDR3 covers 13 residues. The CDR3 reads CASSEPGEDTQYF. For the CDR3, the DNA is TGTGCCAGCAGTGAACCGGGGGAGGATACGCAGTATTTT.

V is TRBV6-5 and J is TRBJ2-1; the D is unclear. The CDR3 extends over 15 amino acids. The ends were cut back, 4 bases at V and 8 bases at J, with 18 bases in the middle. Germline V CDR1 and CDR2: MNHEY, SVGAGI. The CDR3 loop reads CASSSGGITRHEQFF. The CDR3 DNA reads as TGTGCCAGCAGTTCTGGTGGCATCACTCGGCATGAGCAGTTCTTC.

This clone was observed once. The genes are TRBV29-1 and TRBJ1-2; D is undetermined. Germline CDR1 SQVTM, CDR2 ANQGSEA. The CDR3 covers 9 residues. The V and J ends lost 7 bases and 6 bases respectively, with 6 bases between them. CDR3 residues: CSDKDGYTF. As DNA, the CDR3 is TGCAGCGATAAGGATGGCTACACCTTC.

The J gene is TRBJ2-3, the V gene TRBV7-8; 7 bases map to TRBD1. Germline V gives CDR1 SGHVS, CDR2 FQNEAQ. With 0 bases clipped from V and 1 base from J, the junction kept 7 bases outside the gene matches. The CDR3 covers 17 residues. CDR3 nucleotides: TGTGCCAGCAGCTTAGCGGCAGGGGGTTTCGGCACAGATACGCAGTATTTT. Its protein is CASSLAAGGFGTDTQYF. The full variable domain, rest sourced from reference TRBV7-8 and TRBJ2-3, is GAGVSQSPRYKVAKRGQDVALRCDPISGHVSLFWYQQALGQGPEFLTYFQNEAQLDKSGLPSDRFFAERPEGSVSTLKIQRTQQEDSAVYLCASSLAAGGFGTDTQYFGPGTRLTVL.

The rearrangement uses TRBV2 and TRBJ1-1; TRBD1 aligns across 8 bases. The CDR3 covers 14 residues. The V segment lost 6 bases and the J segment 5 bases; nucleotides outside the gene matches: 8. Germline lookup yields CDR1 SNHLY and CDR2 FYNNEI. CDR3 sequence: CASRKFRTGTEAFF. The DNA of the CDR3 is TGTGCCAGCAGAAAGTTCAGGACAGGGACTGAAGCTTTCTTT.